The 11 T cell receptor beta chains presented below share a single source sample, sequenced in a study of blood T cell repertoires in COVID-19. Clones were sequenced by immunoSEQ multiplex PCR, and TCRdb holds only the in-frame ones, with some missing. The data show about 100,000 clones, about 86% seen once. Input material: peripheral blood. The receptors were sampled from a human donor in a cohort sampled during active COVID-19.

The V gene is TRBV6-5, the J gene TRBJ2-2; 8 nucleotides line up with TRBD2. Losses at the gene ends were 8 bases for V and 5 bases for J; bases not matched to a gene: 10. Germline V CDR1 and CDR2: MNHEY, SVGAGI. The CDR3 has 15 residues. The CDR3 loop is CASHSGEGITGELFF. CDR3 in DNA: TGTGCCAGCCATAGCGGGGAGGGTATTACCGGGGAGCTGTTTTTT.

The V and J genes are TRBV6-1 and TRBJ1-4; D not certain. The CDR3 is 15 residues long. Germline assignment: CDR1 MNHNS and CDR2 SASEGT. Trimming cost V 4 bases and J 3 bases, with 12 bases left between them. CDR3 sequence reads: CASSVAGGPNEKLFF. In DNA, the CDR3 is TGTGCCAGCAGTGTAGCTGGAGGACCTAATGAAAAACTGTTTTTT.

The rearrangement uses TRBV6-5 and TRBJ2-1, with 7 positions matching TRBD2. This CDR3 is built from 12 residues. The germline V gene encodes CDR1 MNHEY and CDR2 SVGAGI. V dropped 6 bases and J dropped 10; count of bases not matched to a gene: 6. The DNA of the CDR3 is TGTGCCAGCAGGGCTGGGGGAGGGGAGCAGTTCTTC. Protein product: CASRAGGGEQFF.

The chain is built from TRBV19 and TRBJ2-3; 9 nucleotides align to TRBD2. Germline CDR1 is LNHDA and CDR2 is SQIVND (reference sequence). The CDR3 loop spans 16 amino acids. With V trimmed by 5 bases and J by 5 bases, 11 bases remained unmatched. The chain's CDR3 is CASSLGTSRLGDTQYF. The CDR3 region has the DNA TGTGCCAGTAGTTTGGGGACTAGCAGGCTCGGAGATACGCAGTATTTT.

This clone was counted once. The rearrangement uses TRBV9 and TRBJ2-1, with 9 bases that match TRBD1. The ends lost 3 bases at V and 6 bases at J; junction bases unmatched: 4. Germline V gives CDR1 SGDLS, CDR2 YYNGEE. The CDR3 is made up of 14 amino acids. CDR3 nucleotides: TGTGCCAGCAGCGGAACAGGGGGCTTCAATGAGCAGTTCTTC. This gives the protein CASSGTGGFNEQFF.

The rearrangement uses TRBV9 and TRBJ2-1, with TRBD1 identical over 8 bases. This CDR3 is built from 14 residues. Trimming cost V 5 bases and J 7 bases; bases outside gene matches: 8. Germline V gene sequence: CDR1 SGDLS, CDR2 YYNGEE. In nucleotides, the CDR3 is TGTGCCAGCAGTGGATGGGACAGGCAAAATGAGCAGTTCTTC. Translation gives CASSGWDRQNEQFF.

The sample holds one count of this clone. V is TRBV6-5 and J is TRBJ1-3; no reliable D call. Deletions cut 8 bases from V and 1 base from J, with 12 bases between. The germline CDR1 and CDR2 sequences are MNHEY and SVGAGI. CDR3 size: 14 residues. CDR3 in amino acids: CASGESGSGNTIYF. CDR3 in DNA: TGTGCCAGCGGGGAGAGTGGGTCTGGAAACACCATATATTTT.

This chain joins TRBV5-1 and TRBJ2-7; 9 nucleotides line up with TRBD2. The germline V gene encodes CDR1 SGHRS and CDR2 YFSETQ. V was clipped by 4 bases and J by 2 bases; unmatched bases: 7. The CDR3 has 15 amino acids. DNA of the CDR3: TGCGCCAGCAGCAATCGGACTAGCGAAGCCTACGAGCAGTACTTC. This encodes CASSNRTSEAYEQYF.

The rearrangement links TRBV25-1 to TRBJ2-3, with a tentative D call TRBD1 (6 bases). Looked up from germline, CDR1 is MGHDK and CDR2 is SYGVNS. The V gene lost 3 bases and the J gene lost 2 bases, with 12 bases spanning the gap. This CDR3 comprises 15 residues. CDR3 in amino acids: CASSDPTGVTDTQYF. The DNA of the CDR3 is TGTGCCAGCAGTGACCCGACAGGAGTCACAGATACGCAGTATTTT.

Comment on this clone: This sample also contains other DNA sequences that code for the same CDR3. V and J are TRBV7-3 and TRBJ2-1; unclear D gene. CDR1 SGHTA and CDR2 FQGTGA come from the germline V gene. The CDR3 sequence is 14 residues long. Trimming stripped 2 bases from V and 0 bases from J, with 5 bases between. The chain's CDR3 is CASSLSGSYNEQFF. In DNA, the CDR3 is TGTGCCAGCAGCTTATCGGGCTCCTACAATGAGCAGTTCTTC.

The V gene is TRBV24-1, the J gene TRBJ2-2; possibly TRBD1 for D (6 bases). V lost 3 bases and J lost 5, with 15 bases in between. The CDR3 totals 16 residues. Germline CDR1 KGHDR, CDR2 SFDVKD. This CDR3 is CATSDPRQAGTGELFF. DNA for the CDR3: TGTGCCACCAGTGATCCGAGACAGGCAGGAACCGGGGAGCTGTTTTTT.